This T cell receptor (beta chain) was identified during a study of PD-L1 blockade in urothelial cancer. It was locally advanced or metastatic urothelial carcinoma that patients had. The assay was immunoSEQ multiplex PCR, and TCRdb's table has in-frame clones only and misses some. Here the sample spans some 52,000 clones, around 82% being singletons. The sequence was collected from a man aged 40-49 years with urothelial cancer. Sample: PBMCs, taken around atezolizumab (anti-PD-L1) treatment.

CDR3 sequence reads: CASSRAGRDHEQYF. DNA of the CDR3: TGCGCCAGCAGCCGAGCGGGGAGGGACCACGAGCAGTACTTC. The chain is built from TRBV4-3 and TRBJ2-7; TRBD2 agrees at 7 bases. Trimming removed 4 bases from V and 5 bases from J; junction bases left unmatched: 8. From germline, CDR1 is LGHNA and CDR2 YSLEER. This CDR3 comprises 14 residues.